Below are 18 T cell receptor beta chains sequenced from a single sample in a study of spatial heterogeneity in lung cancer. In TCRdb, the 5' RACE reads were re-called with MiXCR into one record per CDR3 protein. Of 48,000 or so distinct CDR3 sequences in the sample, approximately 5.3% were seen once. Documented time point: sample taken at primary tumor resection. The specimen was PBMCs, collected at surgery. The receptors were sampled from a male donor with early-stage non-small cell lung cancer.

This clonotype was seen at least ten times. Relative to the germline gene, one junction end is altered; a read error may explain this. This chain uses TRBV19 with TRBJ2-1; 7 nucleotides align to TRBD2. Germline values: CDR1 LNHDA, CDR2 SQIVND (reference sequence). This CDR3 has 17 residues. CDR3 sequence: CVSSIDLAGASYNEQFF. CDR3 nucleotides: TGTGTCAGTAGTATTGATCTTGCGGGAGCTTCCTACAATGAGCAGTTCTTC.

The chain recombines TRBV12-3 or TRBV12-4 with TRBJ2-1; possibly TRBD1 for D (7 bases). The CDR3 runs 16 residues. Trimming removed 4 bases from V and 3 bases from J, with 16 bases in between. CDR3 sequence reads: CASSYHRGTVYNEQFF. CDR3 bases: TGTGCCAGCAGTTACCACCGCGGGACAGTCTACAATGAGCAGTTCTTC.

In its sample, this clonotype was seen many times. This rearrangement joins TRBV28 to TRBJ2-1; D not resolved. The CDR3 is 12 residues long. Germline values: CDR1 MDHEN, CDR2 SYDVKM. The V end was cut by 5 bases, the J end by 9 bases, with 11 bases between. The chain's CDR3 is CASSTLVGEQFF. CDR3 DNA: TGTGCCAGCAGTACCCTAGTGGGTGAGCAGTTCTTC.

In its sample, this clonotype was seen many times. The J gene is TRBJ2-2, the V gene TRBV5-1; 9 bases are shared with TRBD1. Germline trimming cut 0 bases from V and 13 bases from J; bases unmatched to any gene: 10. This CDR3 is 15 amino acids long. Germline V CDR1 and CDR2: SGHRS, YFSETQ. CDR3 DNA: TGCGCCAGCAGCTTGGGGGACAGGGAAAGGTCCGTGCTGTTTTTT. Encoded protein: CASSLGDRERSVLFF.

The sample holds many counts of this clonotype. V and J are TRBV5-1 and TRBJ1-1; D gene uncertain. The CDR3 totals 15 residues. The V end lost 0 bases, the J end lost 4 bases, and 13 bases lay between the germline ends. The germline CDR1 and CDR2 sequences are SGHRS and YFSETQ. This CDR3 reads CASSLAAGGSTEAFF. In DNA, the CDR3 is TGCGCCAGCAGCTTGGCTGCCGGAGGGTCCACTGAAGCTTTCTTT.

The CDR3 nucleotides are TGTGCCAGCAGCCAGGACACAGGGGCTTTGCACAATGAGCAGTTCTTC. Translated: CASSQDTGALHNEQFF. The chain combines TRBV14 with TRBJ2-1, with TRBD1 matching over 7 bases. J lost 5 bases, V lost 3 bases, and 10 bases had no gene match. Germline V gene data show CDR1 as SGHDN and CDR2 as FVKESK. The CDR3 covers 16 residues. Combining the CDR3 with reference TRBV14 and TRBJ2-1 gives the whole variable domain EAGVTQFPSHSVIEKGQTVTLRCDPISGHDNLYWYRRVMGKEIKFLLHFVKESKQDESGMPNNRFLAERTGGTYSTLKVQPAELEDSGVYFCASSQDTGALHNEQFFGPGTRLTVL.

In its sample, this clonotype was seen many times. The rearrangement uses TRBV3-1 and TRBJ1-4; TRBD1 might be the D (5 bases). V lost 4 bases, J lost 0 bases, and 9 bases lay in between. The CDR3 consists of 15 residues. The germline CDR1 and CDR2 sequences are LGHDT and YNNKEL (reference sequence). For the CDR3, the DNA is TGTGCCAGCAGCCGAGGGGAGGCAACTAATGAAAAACTGTTTTTT. Protein product: CASSRGEATNEKLFF.

This clonotype was detected ten times or more. This chain joins TRBV4-2 and TRBJ1-5; D is unresolved. The CDR3 totals 14 residues. Trimming cost V 4 bases and J 3 bases, with 10 bases left between them. CDR1 LGHNA and CDR2 YNFKEQ come from the germline V gene. CDR3 sequence reads: CASSLVRYNQPQHF. DNA of the CDR3: TGTGCCAGCAGCCTCGTCAGATACAATCAGCCCCAGCATTTT.

This clonotype was counted many times. The rearrangement joins TRBV27 to TRBJ1-1, with a tentative D call TRBD1 (5 bases). Germline assignment: CDR1 MNHEY and CDR2 SMNVEV (reference sequence). Trimming stripped 8 bases from V and 1 base from J, with 11 bases between. The CDR3 is 13 residues long. This chain's CDR3 is CASWGYGNTEAFF. DNA of the CDR3: TGTGCCAGCTGGGGGTACGGGAACACTGAAGCTTTCTTT.

The V and J genes are TRBV11-2 and TRBJ1-1, with 9 nucleotides matching TRBD1. CDR1 SGHAT and CDR2 FQNNGV come from the germline V gene. The ends lost 4 bases at V and 2 bases at J; junction bases unmatched: 5. The CDR3 is made up of 15 amino acids. CDR3 residues: CASSSGQGQNTEAFF. The CDR3 coding sequence is TGTGCCAGCAGCTCGGGACAGGGACAAAACACTGAAGCTTTCTTT.

This clonotype was observed many times. The chain carries TRBV20-1 and TRBJ2-3; D assignment may be TRBD1 or TRBD2 (6 bases each). Germline lookup yields CDR1 DFQATT and CDR2 SNEGSKA (reference sequence). V lost 4 bases to trimming and J lost 0 bases, with 11 bases between them. This CDR3 contains 14 residues. In DNA, the CDR3 is TGCAGTGCTATCTTAGGGGGGAGCACAGATACGCAGTATTTT. It specifies CSAILGGSTDTQYF.

This chain joins TRBV20-1 and TRBJ2-5; no definite D call. Germline CDR1 and CDR2: DFQATT and SNEGSKA (reference sequence). Trimming took off 5 bases at V and 5 bases at J, with 9 bases between the two ends. This CDR3 is built from 11 residues. The CDR3 reads CSAHDGETQYF. CDR3 coding DNA: TGCAGTGCTCATGACGGCGAGACCCAGTACTTC.

The table lists this clonotype with many counts. The V gene is TRBV6-2 or TRBV6-3, the J gene TRBJ2-7, with TRBD2 identical over 10 bases. CDR3 size: 16 residues. Germline-derived CDR1 and CDR2 are MNHEY and SVGEGT. V was pared by 2 bases and J by 7 bases, with 11 bases of the junction left unmatched. CDR3: CASSYTSSGRVWEQYF. In nucleotides, the CDR3 is TGTGCCAGCAGTTACACATCTAGCGGGAGAGTGTGGGAGCAGTACTTC.

This chain uses TRBV7-8 with TRBJ2-7; the D is unclear. CDR3 size: 13 residues. In germline, CDR1 is SGHVS, CDR2 FQNEAQ. V was trimmed by 7 bases and J by 4 bases, leaving 14 bases between them. The CDR3 loop reads CASTLRNNYEQYF. The CDR3 coding sequence is TGTGCCAGCACCCTTCGTAACAATTACGAGCAGTACTTC.

This clonotype was observed at least ten times. This chain uses TRBV24-1 with TRBJ1-3; TRBD1 is a possible D gene (5 bases). Trimming removed 3 bases at V and 0 bases at J, with 11 bases between. Looked up from germline, CDR1 is KGHDR and CDR2 is SFDVKD. The CDR3 has 16 residues. CDR3 in amino acids: CATSDPTDNSGNTIYF. The DNA of the CDR3 is TGTGCCACCAGTGATCCGACAGACAACTCTGGAAACACCATATATTTT.

This clonotype was picked up many times. The DNA of the CDR3 is TGCAGCGTTGAAGGGGCGACCTATGGCTACACCTTC. As protein: CSVEGATYGYTF. This chain uses TRBV29-1 with TRBJ1-2; D unresolved. CDR1 and CDR2 from the germline V gene are SQVTM and ANQGSEA. This CDR3 comprises 12 residues. V gave up 1 base and J gave up 4 bases, with 7 bases separating them.

The chain joins TRBV9 to TRBJ2-4; tentatively, D is TRBD1 (6 bases). CDR3 size: 15 residues. Trimming took off 0 bases at V and 7 bases at J, with 14 bases between the two ends. CDR1 is SGDLS, CDR2 YYNGEE, per germline. CDR3 residues: CASSVEGVVTNIQYF. The CDR3 nucleotides read TGTGCCAGCAGCGTAGAGGGGGTCGTTACGAACATTCAGTACTTC.

This clonotype was observed at least ten times. The CDR3 reads CASSDRGREQYF. The DNA of the CDR3 is TGTGCCAGCAGCGACAGGGGCCGCGAGCAGTACTTC. The V and J genes are TRBV5-6 and TRBJ2-7; 8 bases are a match to TRBD1. Germline CDR1 and CDR2: SGHDT and YYEEEE. Trimming cost V 4 bases and J 6 bases; bases outside gene matches: 3. The length of the CDR3 is 12 residues.